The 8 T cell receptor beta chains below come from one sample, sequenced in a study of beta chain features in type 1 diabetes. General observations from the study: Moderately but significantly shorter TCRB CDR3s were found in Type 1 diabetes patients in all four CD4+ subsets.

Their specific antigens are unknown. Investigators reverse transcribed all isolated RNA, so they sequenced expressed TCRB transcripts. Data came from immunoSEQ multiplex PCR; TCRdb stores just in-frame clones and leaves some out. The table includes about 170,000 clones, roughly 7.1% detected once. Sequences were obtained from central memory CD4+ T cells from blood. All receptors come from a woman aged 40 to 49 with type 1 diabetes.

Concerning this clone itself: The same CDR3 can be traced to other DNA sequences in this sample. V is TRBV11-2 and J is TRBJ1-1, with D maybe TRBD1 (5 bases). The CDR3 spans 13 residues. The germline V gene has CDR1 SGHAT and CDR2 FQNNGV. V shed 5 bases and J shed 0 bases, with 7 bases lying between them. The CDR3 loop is CASSLGLNTEAFF. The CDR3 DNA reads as TGTGCCAGCAGCCTGGGGCTGAACACTGAAGCTTTCTTT.

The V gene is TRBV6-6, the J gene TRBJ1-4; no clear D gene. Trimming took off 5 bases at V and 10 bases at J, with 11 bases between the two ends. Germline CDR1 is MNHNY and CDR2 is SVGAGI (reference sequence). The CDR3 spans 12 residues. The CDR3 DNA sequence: TGTGCCAGCAGTAACCTCGGCGGAAAACTGTTTTTT. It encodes CASSNLGGKLFF.

Written as DNA, the CDR3 is TGTGCCAGCAGCCAAGCTGAAGGAACAGGGGTAGGAAACACCATATATTTT. It specifies CASSQAEGTGVGNTIYF. V and J are TRBV4-2 and TRBJ1-3, with 7 bases identical to TRBD1. The germline V gene encodes CDR1 LGHNA and CDR2 YNFKEQ. The junction had 10 bases not matched to a gene; V was cut back by 1 base and J by 4 bases. The length of the CDR3 is 17 residues.

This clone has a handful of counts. DNA for the CDR3: TGTGCCAGCAGTGTCCGTGGGGGCACTCAATCTGGGAAACTGTTTTTT. This codes for CASSVRGGTQSGKLFF. This chain connects TRBV7-2 to TRBJ1-4; maybe TRBD1 (6 bases). V dropped 6 bases and J dropped 11 bases, with 25 bases sitting between them. The V gene's germline CDR1 is SGHTA and CDR2 FQGNSA. The CDR3 runs 16 residues. Based on the CDR3 plus reference TRBV7-2 and TRBJ1-4, the full variable domain is GAGVSQSPSNKVTEKGKDVELRCDPISGHTALYWYRQSLGQGLEFLIYFQGNSAPDKSGLPSDRFSAERTGGSVSTLTIQRTQQEDSAVYLCASSVRGGTQSGKLFFGSGTQLSVL.

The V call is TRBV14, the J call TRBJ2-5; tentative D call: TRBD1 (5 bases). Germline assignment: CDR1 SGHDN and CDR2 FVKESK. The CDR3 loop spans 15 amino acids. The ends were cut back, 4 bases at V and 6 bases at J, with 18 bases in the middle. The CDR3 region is CASSPGVGARQTQYF. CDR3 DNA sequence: TGTGCCAGCAGCCCTGGGGTAGGGGCGAGACAGACCCAGTACTTC. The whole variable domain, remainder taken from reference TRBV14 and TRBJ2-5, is EAGVTQFPSHSVIEKGQTVTLRCDPISGHDNLYWYRRVMGKEIKFLLHFVKESKQDESGMPNNRFLAERTGGTYSTLKVQPAELEDSGVYFCASSPGVGARQTQYFGPGTRLLVL.

CDR3 protein: CASIPGQGMNTEAFF. For the CDR3, the DNA is TGTGCCAGCATCCCGGGACAGGGGATGAACACTGAAGCTTTCTTT. The chain employs TRBV11-1 and TRBJ1-1; 10 bases line up with TRBD1. The CDR3 covers 15 residues. V shed 7 bases, J shed 0 bases, and the junction held 5 bases outside the gene matches. CDR1 SGHAT and CDR2 FQDESV come from the germline V gene (reference sequence).

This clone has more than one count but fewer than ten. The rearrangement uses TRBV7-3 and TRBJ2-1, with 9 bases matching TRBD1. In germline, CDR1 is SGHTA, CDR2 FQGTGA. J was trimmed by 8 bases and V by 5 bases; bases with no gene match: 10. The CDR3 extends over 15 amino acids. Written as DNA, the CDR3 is TGTGCCAGCAGCACCAGACAGGGGGGTCTCGATGAGCAGTTCTTC. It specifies CASSTRQGGLDEQFF.

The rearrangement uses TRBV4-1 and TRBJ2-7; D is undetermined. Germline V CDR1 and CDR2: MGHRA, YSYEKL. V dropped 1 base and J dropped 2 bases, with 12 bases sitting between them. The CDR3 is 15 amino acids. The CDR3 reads CASSQVRELAYEQYF. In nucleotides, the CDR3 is TGCGCCAGCAGCCAAGTTAGAGAGTTGGCCTACGAGCAGTACTTC.